Presented here are 25 T cell receptor beta chains from one specimen sequenced in a study of identical twins. TCRdb used MiXCR to reprocess the 5' RACE reads, holding one entry per CDR3 protein. The table has 700,000 or so distinct CDR3 sequences, about 20% seen once. These data were likewise used in another study, on T cells expressing NK-cell markers.

Sequenced: PBMCs. These receptors all come from a woman between 18 and 29 years old in good health.

This clonotype was seen more than once but under ten times. V is TRBV7-2 and J is TRBJ2-5, with D unclear. Germline V gene sequence: CDR1 SGHTA, CDR2 FQGNSA. The V and J ends lost 5 bases and 3 bases respectively, with 10 bases between them. CDR3 length: 13 amino acids. CDR3 sequence (DNA): TGTGCCAGCAGCCGCTCCCGCGAAGAGACCCAGTACTTC. Protein product: CASSRSREETQYF.

This clonotype was seen only a few times. CDR3 amino acids: CASSPAMGQSNSPLHF. The CDR3 coding sequence is TGTGCCAGCAGCCCGGCCATGGGACAGTCTAATTCACCCCTCCACTTT. The chain uses TRBV7-6 and TRBJ1-6, with TRBD1 matching 7 bases. The ends lost 5 bases at V and 6 bases at J; junction bases unmatched: 10. This CDR3 has 16 residues. Germline values: CDR1 SGHVS, CDR2 FNYEAQ.

This clonotype was counted a few times. The chain is built from TRBV7-9 and TRBJ1-1; weak D call: TRBD1 (5 bases). The CDR3 runs 13 residues. Germline V gene data show CDR1 as SEHNR and CDR2 as FQNEAQ (reference sequence). V was cut by 5 bases and J by 3 bases, with 10 bases left in between. This chain's CDR3 is CASSPTVDTEAFF. The CDR3 DNA reads TGTGCCAGCAGCCCGACAGTGGACACTGAAGCTTTCTTT.

Only a few counts were recorded for this clonotype. The chain combines TRBV7-6 with TRBJ2-7; 7 nucleotides line up with TRBD1. CDR1 is SGHVS and CDR2 is FNYEAQ in the germline V gene. The trim removed 4 bases at V and 2 bases at J, leaving 5 bases unmatched. The CDR3 sequence is 14 residues long. The CDR3 region is CASSSSDRAYEQYF. CDR3 coding DNA: TGTGCCAGCAGCTCTTCCGACAGGGCCTACGAGCAGTACTTC.

V is TRBV7-9 and J is TRBJ2-7, with a weak D call TRBD1 (5 bases). Germline V CDR1 and CDR2: SEHNR, FQNEAQ (reference sequence). CDR3 length: 13 residues. V shed 6 bases and J shed 0 bases, with 9 bases lying between them. As DNA, the CDR3 is TGTGCCAGCAGTCAACAGGTCTCCTACGAGCAGTACTTC. Residues: CASSQQVSYEQYF.

V and J are TRBV12-3 or TRBV12-4 and TRBJ1-6, with D perhaps TRBD1 (5 bases). The CDR3 loop spans 11 amino acids. V lost 7 bases, J lost 14 bases, and 12 bases lay in between. Here the CDR3 reads CASTEGSTLHF. The CDR3 DNA sequence: TGTGCCAGCACTGAGGGGTCGACCCTCCACTTT.

In its sample, this clonotype was seen many times. The chain has TRBV12-3 or TRBV12-4 and TRBJ1-5; D not certain. CDR3 length: 15 amino acids. The V and J ends lost 3 bases and 0 bases respectively, with 9 bases between them. The CDR3: CASSLAVYSNQPQHF. CDR3 nucleotides: TGTGCCAGCAGTTTGGCCGTCTATAGCAATCAGCCCCAGCATTTT.

V gene TRBV20-1 combines with J gene TRBJ2-3; 9 bases align to TRBD2. Germline CDR1 DFQATT, CDR2 SNEGSKA (reference sequence). V gave up 2 bases and J gave up 8 bases; unmatched junction bases: 8. This CDR3 contains 14 residues. The CDR3 bases are TGCAGTGCTAGACTAGCGGGGCTGGTTGGTACGCAGTATTTT. It codes for CSARLAGLVGTQYF.

The table lists this clonotype with a few counts. J is TRBJ2-1 and V is TRBV7-8, with 7 bases matching TRBD2. This CDR3 region has 15 residues. Germline V gene sequence: CDR1 SGHVS, CDR2 FQNEAQ. The V and J ends lost 1 base and 3 bases, in that order; junction bases with no gene match: 3. CDR3 region: CASSLGWGGYNEQFF. CDR3 nucleotide sequence: TGTGCCAGCAGCTTAGGGTGGGGGGGCTACAATGAGCAGTTCTTC.

This clonotype was seen a handful of times. The chain employs TRBV6-5 and TRBJ1-2; D perhaps matches TRBD1 (5 bases). Germline V gives CDR1 MNHEY, CDR2 SVGAGI. The CDR3 extends over 14 amino acids. V was clipped by 4 bases and J by 4 bases, with 13 bases between them. CDR3 sequence: CASSLVGTGYGYTF. CDR3 coding DNA: TGTGCCAGCAGTTTGGTTGGGACGGGCTATGGCTACACCTTC.

The chain employs TRBV6-1 and TRBJ2-1, with 7 bases identical to TRBD2. Germline loops: CDR1 MNHNS, CDR2 SASEGT. This CDR3 region has 14 residues. J lost 10 bases, V lost 3 bases, and 9 bases had no gene match. The CDR3 reads CASSEGLTDGEQFF. The CDR3 bases are TGTGCCAGCAGTGAGGGACTAACCGACGGGGAGCAGTTCTTC.

V usage is TRBV7-2 and J usage is TRBJ1-1; D is ambiguous. The CDR3 contains 15 residues. Germline CDR1 SGHTA, CDR2 FQGNSA. The V gene lost 8 bases and the J gene lost 1 base, with 17 bases spanning the gap. The CDR3 bases are TGTGCCAGCCTCCCCTTCAGTACCGGGAACACTGAAGCTTTCTTT. Its protein is CASLPFSTGNTEAFF.

V is TRBV5-6 and J is TRBJ1-2, with D unresolved. This CDR3 contains 14 residues. Germline loops: CDR1 SGHDT, CDR2 YYEEEE. The V and J ends lost 4 bases and 0 bases respectively, with 10 bases between them. CDR3 sequence (DNA): TGTGCCAGCAGCCATGGGAGTTCTAACTATGGCTACACCTTC. It translates to CASSHGSSNYGYTF.

The sample holds a few counts of this clonotype. The chain is built from TRBV20-1 and TRBJ1-4; TRBD1 might be the D (6 bases). The V gene's germline CDR1 is DFQATT and CDR2 SNEGSKA (reference sequence). The V and J ends lost 6 bases and 8 bases respectively, with 16 bases between them. The length of the CDR3 is 13 residues. The CDR3 DNA reads TGCAGTGCGGAGGGGGGACGCAGGGAAAAACTGTTTTTT. Translating gives CSAEGGRREKLFF.

At least ten counts were recorded for this clonotype. The chain employs TRBV27 and TRBJ2-1, with a weak D call TRBD2 (6 bases). With 6 bases removed from V and 9 bases from J, the gap between germline ends came to 9 bases. Per germline, CDR1 MNHEY and CDR2 SMNVEV (reference sequence). The CDR3 runs to 11 residues. The chain's CDR3 is CASRGGPEQFF. The CDR3 DNA follows: TGTGCCAGCAGGGGAGGCCCTGAGCAGTTCTTC.

V gene TRBV20-1 combines with J gene TRBJ2-7, with TRBD2 matching over 7 bases. CDR3 length: 14 amino acids. Unmatched junction bases numbered 9, after V lost 1 base and J lost 6 bases. Germline loops: CDR1 DFQATT, CDR2 SNEGSKA (reference sequence). CDR3 DNA: TGCAGTGCTAGAGGTCCGGGGGGTACTGCCGAGCAGTACTTC. This sequence encodes CSARGPGGTAEQYF.

This clonotype was seen more than once but under ten times. V is TRBV20-1 and J is TRBJ2-1, with D perhaps matching TRBD1 or TRBD2 (6 bases each). V lost 3 bases and J 6 bases, leaving 9 bases between the germline ends. Germline CDR1 reads DFQATT; CDR2 reads SNEGSKA (reference sequence). The CDR3 loop spans 12 amino acids. CDR3 nucleotides: TGCAGTGCTAGGGGGGGCCTCAATGAGCAGTTCTTC. It is translated as CSARGGLNEQFF.

This clonotype showed up just a few times. The chain couples TRBV5-1 to TRBJ1-1; D may be TRBD1 (5 bases). CDR3 length: 16 residues. The ends were cut back, 4 bases at V and 0 bases at J, with 16 bases in the middle. CDR1 and CDR2 (germline): SGHRS, YFSETQ. This chain's CDR3 is CASSRAGALMNTEAFF. Written as DNA, the CDR3 is TGCGCCAGCAGCCGCGCCGGGGCCCTCATGAACACTGAAGCTTTCTTT.

This sequence joins TRBV12-3 or TRBV12-4 and TRBJ2-7, with D perhaps TRBD1 (6 bases). Deletions cut 8 bases from V and 4 bases from J, with 15 bases between. The CDR3 consists of 13 residues. The CDR3 spells CASGARGFYEQYF. CDR3 coding DNA: TGTGCCAGCGGGGCCAGGGGATTTTACGAGCAGTACTTC.

This chain uses TRBV5-1 with TRBJ1-1; D gene ambiguous. This CDR3 comprises 14 residues. Trimming stripped 0 bases from V and 1 base from J, with 7 bases between. Germline lookup yields CDR1 SGHRS and CDR2 YFSETQ. The CDR3 region is CASSLAPKNTEAFF. The CDR3 coding sequence is TGCGCCAGCAGCTTGGCCCCGAAGAACACTGAAGCTTTCTTT.

This clonotype was found once. The genes are TRBV7-2 and TRBJ2-5, with D possibly called TRBD1 or TRBD2 (5 bases each). V was pared by 4 bases and J by 5 bases, with 14 bases between. CDR1 SGHTA and CDR2 FQGNSA come from the germline V gene. This CDR3 is 14 amino acids long. CDR3 loop: CASSSLGAEETQYF. The CDR3 DNA is TGTGCCAGCAGCTCCCTCGGGGCGGAGGAGACCCAGTACTTC. The whole variable domain, filled in from reference TRBV7-2 and TRBJ2-5, reads GAGVSQSPSNKVTEKGKDVELRCDPISGHTALYWYRQSLGQGLEFLIYFQGNSAPDKSGLPSDRFSAERTGGSVSTLTIQRTQQEDSAVYLCASSSLGAEETQYFGPGTRLLVL.

Only a few counts were recorded for this clonotype. The rearrangement joins TRBV20-1 to TRBJ2-1; TRBD2 agrees at 12 bases. Germline V CDR1 and CDR2: DFQATT, SNEGSKA (reference sequence). This CDR3 has 16 amino acids. Unmatched junction bases numbered 8, after V lost 5 bases and J lost 3 bases. The CDR3 here is CSADAASGGGYNEQFF. CDR3 DNA: TGCAGTGCTGATGCTGCTAGCGGGGGGGGCTACAATGAGCAGTTCTTC.

This clonotype turned up a few times. V usage is TRBV20-1 and J usage is TRBJ1-2; tentatively, D is TRBD1 (6 bases). V was pared by 6 bases and J by 4 bases, with 15 bases between. The CDR3 length is 13 residues. Per germline, CDR1 DFQATT and CDR2 SNEGSKA (reference sequence). CDR3 nucleotides: TGCAGTGCCAAAAGTCAGGGGACCTATGGCTACACCTTC. Amino acid sequence: CSAKSQGTYGYTF.

The sample holds many counts of this clonotype. The V call is TRBV6-1, the J call TRBJ2-3, with D unclear. V shed 7 bases and J shed 6 bases, with 17 bases lying between them. Per germline, CDR1 MNHNS and CDR2 SASEGT. The CDR3 has 14 amino acids. The CDR3 coding sequence is TGTGCCAGCAAGTCGGAGCTGGGGTATGATACGCAGTATTTT. Translated, it gives CASKSELGYDTQYF.

The genes are TRBV6-1 and TRBJ2-7, with D possibly matching TRBD2 (6 bases). The CDR3 length is 13 residues. The V end lost 6 bases, the J end lost 3 bases, and 12 bases lay between the germline ends. Per germline, CDR1 MNHNS and CDR2 SASEGT. The CDR3 protein is CASRLPGVYEQYF. DNA of the CDR3: TGTGCCAGCAGACTCCCGGGGGTCTACGAGCAGTACTTC.